This T cell receptor (beta chain) was sequenced during a study of T cell responses to AZD1222 COVID-19 vaccine. Study-wide results and caveats: White British ancestry dominated among donors, who included more females, and clonal diversity was possibly underestimated. There were vaccine-associated CD4 TCRs across spike, dominant at 160-218 and 743-854. Unmutated variant regions reportedly attract nearly half of all spike-specific TCRs.

As to this clone: As yet, its antigen is unknown.

The V end was cut by 0 bases, the J end by 2 bases, with 9 bases between. The CDR3 sequence is 14 residues long. Looked up from germline, CDR1 is SGHNT and CDR2 is YYREEE (reference sequence). Measured with immunoSEQ multiplex PCR; TCRdb has only the in-frame clones, and not every one. The data contain tens of thousands of clones, around 82% of them seen just once; the ten biggest clones take up around 28%. V usage is TRBV5-4 and J usage is TRBJ2-7, with D uncertain. The sample in question was peripheral blood, obtained 28 days after the second AZD1222 dose. This clonotype was sampled from an adult who received the AZD1222 COVID-19 vaccine. Written as DNA, the CDR3 is TGTGCCAGCAGCTTGGTTGGGAATGCCTACGAGCAGTACTTC. Protein: CASSLVGNAYEQYF.